The T cell receptor (beta chain) under discussion was sequenced for a study of Ad26.COV2.S vaccination and SARS-CoV-2 variants. The data were produced by immunoSEQ multiplex PCR, yet TCRdb's version contains in-frame clones alone and is incomplete. The sample lists about 87,000 clones, approximately 82% occurring once. V shed 7 bases and J 2 bases; nucleotides not matched to a gene: 10. The germline V gene has CDR1 MNHNY and CDR2 SVGAGI (reference sequence). This CDR3 comprises 16 residues. The chain links TRBV6-6 to TRBJ2-1; 8 bases align to TRBD2. The clonotype was recovered from a human donor who had recovered from COVID-19. Material: peripheral blood, obtained after recovery from COVID-19. The CDR3 DNA is TGTGCCAGCATCCAGGAAGCGGGAGTCCCCTACAATGAGCAGTTCTTC. Its translation: CASIQEAGVPYNEQFF.